Listed below are T cell receptor beta chains from one sample, sequenced in a study of blood T cell repertoires in COVID-19. Assay used: immunoSEQ multiplex PCR; TCRdb lists only in-frame clones, some missing. The data contain over 200,000 clones, around nine tenths of them singletons. Material for sequencing was PBMCs or T cells enriched from blood (not recorded which). These TCRs come from a woman aged 30 to 39 who had been exposed to COVID-19. The CDR3 runs from the conserved cysteine through the conserved F or W. The D gene is left open where the match is weak. Clone size is shown for a subset of rows, as once, few, many or a class of expanded clone.

V gene: TRBV28
D gene: -
clone size: -
J gene: TRBJ2-2
CDR3 DNA: TGTGCCAGCAGCTCCCCCGGGGAGCTGTTTTTT
CDR3 protein: CASSSPGELFF

V gene: TRBV5-4
D gene: -
clone size: once
J gene: TRBJ1-1
CDR3 DNA: TGTGCCAGCAGCCTAACACATGGGCCCACTGAAGCTTTCTTT
CDR3 protein: CASSLTHGPTEAFF

V gene: TRBV9
D gene: -
clone size: -
J gene: TRBJ1-3
CDR3 DNA: TGTGCCAGCAGCGTAGGGACTTATTCTGGAAACACCATATATTTT
CDR3 protein: CASSVGTYSGNTIYF

V gene: TRBV7-9
D gene: -
clone size: -
J gene: TRBJ1-6
CDR3 DNA: TGTGCCAGCAGCGCTCAGGGAGCCGGGGGAAATTCACCCCTCCACTTT
CDR3 protein: CASSAQGAGGNSPLHF

V gene: TRBV6-2/TRBV6-3
D gene: -
clone size: -
J gene: TRBJ1-5
CDR3 DNA: TGTGCCAGCAGTTACAGCGACGGGTTCAATCAGCCCCAGCATTTT
CDR3 protein: CASSYSDGFNQPQHF

V gene: TRBV5-5
D gene: -
clone size: -
J gene: TRBJ1-4
CDR3 DNA: TGTGCCAGCAGCCTGGGCGGAGGGATGGAAAAACTGTTTTTT
CDR3 protein: CASSLGGGMEKLFF

V gene: TRBV6-5
D gene: TRBD1
clone size: -
J gene: TRBJ2-7
CDR3 DNA: TGTGCCAGCAGTAGGGACAGGGTGACCTACGAGCAGTACTTC
CDR3 protein: CASSRDRVTYEQYF

V gene: TRBV29-1
D gene: -
clone size: -
J gene: TRBJ1-1
CDR3 DNA: TGCAGCGTTGAGGAGGCGGGGGGAGAAGCTTTCTTT
CDR3 protein: CSVEEAGGEAFF

V gene: TRBV7-9
D gene: -
clone size: -
J gene: TRBJ1-2
CDR3 DNA: TGTGCCAGCAGCCCACACGGGGGGCTAGCGACCACCTATGGCTACACCTTC
CDR3 protein: CASSPHGGLATTYGYTF

V gene: TRBV12-3/TRBV12-4
D gene: -
clone size: -
J gene: TRBJ1-2
CDR3 DNA: TGTGCCAGCAGTTTTGATGCGTATGGCTACACCTTC
CDR3 protein: CASSFDAYGYTF

V gene: TRBV4-2
D gene: TRBD2
clone size: -
J gene: TRBJ2-2
CDR3 DNA: TGTGCCAGCAGCCAGAGGGAGGGAGCCGGAGGCGGGGAGCTGTTTTTT
CDR3 protein: CASSQREGAGGGELFF

V gene: TRBV5-4
D gene: TRBD2
clone size: -
J gene: TRBJ2-1
CDR3 DNA: TGTGCCAGCAGCTTGGAAGGGACTAGCCTCTCCTACAATGAGCAGTTCTTC
CDR3 protein: CASSLEGTSLSYNEQFF

V gene: TRBV5-1
D gene: TRBD1
clone size: -
J gene: TRBJ1-5
CDR3 DNA: TGCGCCAGCAGCTCATCCGGGACAGGGGGCCAGCCCCAGCATTTT
CDR3 protein: CASSSSGTGGQPQHF

V gene: TRBV6-6
D gene: -
clone size: -
J gene: TRBJ2-7
CDR3 DNA: TGTGCCAGCAGTTGGACAGTAAGTGAGGGCAGCGACGAGCAGTACTTC
CDR3 protein: CASSWTVSEGSDEQYF

V gene: TRBV11-2
D gene: TRBD1
clone size: -
J gene: TRBJ1-4
CDR3 DNA: TGTGCCAGCAGCCTGACCGGGACAGGGGATGAAAAACTGTTTTTT
CDR3 protein: CASSLTGTGDEKLFF

V gene: TRBV9
D gene: -
clone size: -
J gene: TRBJ2-7
CDR3 DNA: TGTGCCAGCAGCCCGTTTGATGTGCACCGAGGGCCTGAAGAGCAGTACTTC
CDR3 protein: CASSPFDVHRGPEEQYF

V gene: TRBV11-2
D gene: -
clone size: -
J gene: TRBJ2-1
CDR3 DNA: TGTGCCAGCGGAGCTTACAATGAGCAGTTCTTC
CDR3 protein: CASGAYNEQFF

V gene: TRBV7-9
D gene: -
clone size: -
J gene: TRBJ2-5
CDR3 DNA: TGTGCCAGCAGCTTAGACCCTTGGGTAGCGGTAAACCAAGAGACCCAGTACTTC
CDR3 protein: CASSLDPWVAVNQETQYF

V gene: TRBV19
D gene: -
clone size: once
J gene: TRBJ1-2
CDR3 DNA: TGTGCCAGTAGTAGTGGGGGGAACTATGGCTACACCTTC
CDR3 protein: CASSSGGNYGYTF

V gene: TRBV5-4
D gene: TRBD2
clone size: -
J gene: TRBJ2-2
CDR3 DNA: TGTGCCAGCAGCTTGGTCTCTAGCGGGATAACCGGGGAGCTGTTTTTT
CDR3 protein: CASSLVSSGITGELFF

V gene: TRBV5-1
D gene: TRBD1
clone size: -
J gene: TRBJ1-3
CDR3 DNA: TGCGCCAGCAGCTCCACGGTCGGGACAGGCGGAAACACCATATATTTT
CDR3 protein: CASSSTVGTGGNTIYF

V gene: TRBV5-1
D gene: TRBD2
clone size: -
J gene: TRBJ2-5
CDR3 DNA: TGCGCCAGCAGCCCCCGACTAGCGGGACAGACCCAGTACTTC
CDR3 protein: CASSPRLAGQTQYF

V gene: TRBV7-9
D gene: TRBD2
clone size: -
J gene: TRBJ2-3
CDR3 DNA: TGTGCCAGCAGCTTAAGGGACTACAAAGATACGCAGTATTTT
CDR3 protein: CASSLRDYKDTQYF

V gene: TRBV6-5
D gene: TRBD1
clone size: -
J gene: TRBJ1-2
CDR3 DNA: TGTGCCAGCAGCTCGTACGGACAGGAACGGAGTGGCTACACCTTC
CDR3 protein: CASSSYGQERSGYTF

V gene: TRBV29-1
D gene: TRBD1
clone size: -
J gene: TRBJ1-2
CDR3 DNA: TGCAGCGTTGAGGACAGGGGAGCTGGCTACACCTTC
CDR3 protein: CSVEDRGAGYTF

V gene: TRBV28
D gene: -
clone size: -
J gene: TRBJ2-7
CDR3 DNA: TGTGCCAGCAGTTCAAACCTTCGACAGACCTACGAGCAGTACTTC
CDR3 protein: CASSSNLRQTYEQYF

V gene: TRBV4-1
D gene: TRBD2
clone size: once
J gene: TRBJ2-7
CDR3 DNA: TGCGCCAGCAGCCAAGATCCCCTAGCGGGAGGCTGGTACGAGCAGTACTTC
CDR3 protein: CASSQDPLAGGWYEQYF

V gene: TRBV5-1
D gene: -
clone size: -
J gene: TRBJ2-3
CDR3 DNA: TGCGCCAGCAGCTTCTTGGCATCCACAGATACGCAGTATTTT
CDR3 protein: CASSFLASTDTQYF

V gene: TRBV5-4
D gene: -
clone size: -
J gene: TRBJ1-3
CDR3 DNA: TGTGCCAGCAGCGCAGGACAGAGCTCTGGAAACACCATATATTTT
CDR3 protein: CASSAGQSSGNTIYF

V gene: TRBV4-1
D gene: -
clone size: -
J gene: TRBJ1-1
CDR3 DNA: TGCGCCAGCAGCCCACTAAGAAACACTGAAGCTTTCTTT
CDR3 protein: CASSPLRNTEAFF

V gene: TRBV30
D gene: TRBD2
clone size: -
J gene: TRBJ2-7
CDR3 DNA: TGTGCCTGGAGTGTAGGTAGCGGGGATTACGAGCAGTACTTC
CDR3 protein: CAWSVGSGDYEQYF

V gene: TRBV7-3
D gene: -
clone size: once
J gene: TRBJ2-7
CDR3 DNA: TGTGCCAGCAGCTTATTACAGGGCTACGAGCAGTACTTC
CDR3 protein: CASSLLQGYEQYF

V gene: TRBV19
D gene: TRBD2
clone size: -
J gene: TRBJ2-1
CDR3 DNA: TGTGCCAGTAGTCACCGGGGACTAGCGGACAGAAACAATGAGCAGTTCTTC
CDR3 protein: CASSHRGLADRNNEQFF

V gene: TRBV27
D gene: TRBD1
clone size: -
J gene: TRBJ2-7
CDR3 DNA: TGTGCCAGCAGTACCTGGGGACAGGGGAAGCGATCCTACGAGCAGTACTTC
CDR3 protein: CASSTWGQGKRSYEQYF

V gene: TRBV13
D gene: -
clone size: -
J gene: TRBJ1-4
CDR3 DNA: TGTGCCAGTAAGCTTCGCGGGCGGCTTAATGAAAAACTGTTTTTT
CDR3 protein: CASKLRGRLNEKLFF

V gene: TRBV13
D gene: TRBD1
clone size: -
J gene: TRBJ1-1
CDR3 DNA: TGTGCCAGCAGTCGTACGACAGGGGAGACTGAAGCTTTCTTT
CDR3 protein: CASSRTTGETEAFF

V gene: TRBV2
D gene: TRBD1
clone size: -
J gene: TRBJ1-1
CDR3 DNA: TGTGCCAGCAGTGCCACAGGGGCACTTATGAACACTGAAGCTTTCTTT
CDR3 protein: CASSATGALMNTEAFF

V gene: TRBV7-9
D gene: -
clone size: -
J gene: TRBJ1-1
CDR3 DNA: TGTGCCAGCAGCTTAGGTTGGGGCAACGCTGAAGCTTTCTTT
CDR3 protein: CASSLGWGNAEAFF

V gene: TRBV25-1
D gene: TRBD1
clone size: -
J gene: TRBJ1-6
CDR3 DNA: TGTGCCAGCAGGCAGGGGGGTTCACCCCTCCACTTT
CDR3 protein: CASRQGGSPLHF

V gene: TRBV7-9
D gene: TRBD1
clone size: -
J gene: TRBJ1-1
CDR3 DNA: TGTGCCAGCAGCACAACAGGGGCCGGGACTGAAGCTTTCTTT
CDR3 protein: CASSTTGAGTEAFF

V gene: TRBV6-5
D gene: TRBD1
clone size: -
J gene: TRBJ1-6
CDR3 DNA: TGTGCCAGCAGTTACGTTCGACAGGGTAATTCACCCCTCCACTTT
CDR3 protein: CASSYVRQGNSPLHF

V gene: TRBV7-9
D gene: -
clone size: -
J gene: TRBJ2-7
CDR3 DNA: TGTGCCAGCAGCTTAGTTTCTAGCGAGAGTTACGAGCAGTACTTC
CDR3 protein: CASSLVSSESYEQYF

V gene: TRBV10-2
D gene: TRBD2
clone size: -
J gene: TRBJ2-7
CDR3 DNA: TGCGCCAGCAGTGGACTAGCTGGCTACGAGCAGTACTTC
CDR3 protein: CASSGLAGYEQYF

V gene: TRBV28
D gene: -
clone size: -
J gene: TRBJ2-1
CDR3 DNA: TGTGCCAGCAGGCGACTAATGAGCAATGAGCAGTTCTTC
CDR3 protein: CASRRLMSNEQFF

V gene: TRBV7-8
D gene: TRBD1
clone size: -
J gene: TRBJ1-4
CDR3 DNA: TGTGCCAGCAGGCCCAGACAGGGGACTAATGAAAAACTGTTTTTT
CDR3 protein: CASRPRQGTNEKLFF

V gene: TRBV9
D gene: -
clone size: -
J gene: TRBJ2-1
CDR3 DNA: TGTGCCAGCAGCGTAGCCCCATTAGCGGCTGAGCAGTTCTTC
CDR3 protein: CASSVAPLAAEQFF

V gene: TRBV6-5
D gene: -
clone size: -
J gene: TRBJ1-2
CDR3 DNA: TGTGCCAGCAGTTACTCCTCCGCGGGCCTCTATGGCTACACCTTC
CDR3 protein: CASSYSSAGLYGYTF

V gene: TRBV5-5
D gene: -
clone size: -
J gene: TRBJ1-2
CDR3 DNA: TGTGCCAGCAGCTTGGCCGTCAGCTATGGCTACACCTTC
CDR3 protein: CASSLAVSYGYTF